This T cell receptor beta chain was sequenced during a study of T and B cells in COVID-19 patients. Study details: Comorbidities linked to unfavorable COVID-19 outcome were present in about 90% of the roughly 20 active-infection patients.

CDR1 and CDR2 from the germline V gene are MNHEY and SVGAGI. V was pared by 5 bases and J by 2 bases, with 6 bases of the junction left unmatched. CDR3 length equals 16 residues. General study results and limits: Early severe-case samples and blood from mildly ill patients during symptoms were in short supply. In COVID-19 patients, T cell receptor beta variable and joining gene use was reportedly strongly skewed. Sorted SARS-CoV-2-responsive or tetramer+ T cells and CD4+, regulatory and CD8+ subsets were not yet sequenced.

TRB rearrangements were amplified by multiplex PCR with BIOMED2 TRB-A/B primers. TCRdb re-called the multiplex PCR reads with MiXCR, one entry per CDR3 protein. The table has around 23,000 distinct CDR3 sequences, about 32% seen once. TRB was amplified from around 250-500 ng of blood genomic DNA. This clonotype was detected ten times or more. Its antigen remains unidentified. This rearrangement joins TRBV6-5 to TRBJ2-6; 7 bases are a match to TRBD2. The receptor's source is a human donor who had recovered from COVID-19. Sequenced: blood. CDR3 amino acids: CASSTGGGTGANVLTF. The CDR3, as DNA: TGTGCCAGCAGTACTGGGGGGGGGACTGGGGCCAACGTCCTGACTTTC.